This T cell receptor beta chain was identified during a study of blood T cell repertoires in COVID-19. Study at large: In each case, the material was cDNA or gDNA derived from T cells, B-cell-depleted T cells, or PBMCs.

Per the authors' pipeline: Estimation of nucleated cell counts relied on the amplification of reference gene primers. Here immunoSEQ multiplex PCR was the method, and the copy in TCRdb shows in-frame clones only, minus some. V and J calls and clone size come straight from that table; D and trimming were deduced from the DNA. The data hold about 59,000 clones, with about 83% observed a single time. The sequenced sample consisted of peripheral blood. The source is an elderly woman with acute or convalescent COVID-19.

The CDR3 coding sequence is TGCGCCAGCAGCCCACAACCTCGACAGGGCGGAACCGGGGAGCTGTTTTTT. It specifies CASSPQPRQGGTGELFF. This chain joins TRBV5-1 and TRBJ2-2, with TRBD1 matching over 7 bases. J lost 5 bases, V lost 4 bases, and 14 bases had no gene match. The germline V gene has CDR1 SGHRS and CDR2 YFSETQ. The CDR3 spans 17 residues.